The 31 T cell receptor beta chains below come from one sample, sequenced in a study of CD8 T cells in ankylosing spondylitis. TCRdb recomputed calls from the 5' RACE reads with MiXCR, one row per CDR3 protein. The sample contains roughly 230,000 distinct CDR3 sequences, roughly a tenth of which appear only once. The specimen was blood, either unsorted or a sorted T cell fraction (not recorded which). These TCRs come from a male donor with ankylosing spondylitis or in good health (not recorded which).

The CDR3 DNA reads TGTGCCATCAGTGAGCGGGACACCCAAGAGACCCAGTACTTC. This encodes CAISERDTQETQYF. J is TRBJ2-5 and V is TRBV10-3; D might be TRBD1 (6 bases). Per the germline V gene, CDR1 is ENHRY and CDR2 is SYGVKD. The CDR3 covers 14 residues. V gave up 2 bases and J gave up 1 base, with 8 bases separating them.

This clonotype was counted many times. The chain has TRBV11-2 and TRBJ2-7, with D tentatively TRBD1 (5 bases). CDR1 and CDR2 (germline): SGHAT, FQNNGV. CDR3 size: 13 residues. V was shortened by 1 base and J by 5 bases, with 9 bases between the two germline ends. The DNA of the CDR3 is TGTGCCAGCAGCTTAGGACCAGGGCACGAGCAGTACTTC. Its translation is CASSLGPGHEQYF.

This clonotype was seen many times. The chain recombines TRBV29-1 with TRBJ1-1, with 7 bases matching TRBD1. The length of the CDR3 is 13 residues. Germline loops: CDR1 SQVTM, CDR2 ANQGSEA. V trimming: 5 bases; J trimming: 1 base; junction bases outside the gene matches: 4. The CDR3, as DNA: TGCAGCGTTCGGGACAGAAGGAACACTGAAGCTTTCTTT. Residues: CSVRDRRNTEAFF.

This clonotype was picked up many times. The rearrangement links TRBV30 to TRBJ1-2; D is unclear. The germline V and J ends were trimmed by 0 bases and 4 bases, with 12 bases remaining between them. Germline CDR1 reads GTSNPN; CDR2 reads SVGIG (reference sequence). This CDR3 spans 14 amino acids. DNA for the CDR3: TGTGCCTGGAGTGTACTGTCGGACGTCTATGGCTACACCTTC. Translated: CAWSVLSDVYGYTF.

This clonotype was observed many times. CDR3 residues: CASTSTLRQGARNEQFF. CDR3 nucleotide sequence: TGTGCCAGCACGTCCACTCTTCGACAGGGGGCGCGGAATGAGCAGTTCTTC. The gene calls are TRBV2 and TRBJ2-1; TRBD1 matches at 10 bases. The CDR3 totals 17 residues. V trimming: 7 bases; J trimming: 7 bases; junction bases outside the gene matches: 16. The germline V gene has CDR1 SNHLY and CDR2 FYNNEI.

The rearrangement uses TRBV10-2 and TRBJ2-7; 9 bases line up with TRBD1. This CDR3 has 15 residues. The germline gives CDR1 WSHSY, CDR2 SAAADI. V shed 7 bases and J 4 bases; nucleotides not matched to a gene: 11. CDR3 amino acids: CASNDWTGDTYEQYF. In DNA, the CDR3 is TGCGCCAGCAATGATTGGACAGGGGACACGTACGAGCAGTACTTC.

Ten or more counts support this clonotype. The chain carries TRBV3-1 and TRBJ2-7; D gene uncertain. CDR3 length: 14 amino acids. V gave up 8 bases and J gave up 0 bases, with 14 bases separating them. The V gene's germline CDR1 is LGHDT and CDR2 YNNKEL (reference sequence). Here the CDR3 reads CASAAPTSSYEQYF. The CDR3 DNA follows: TGTGCCAGCGCGGCGCCAACTTCCTCCTACGAGCAGTACTTC.

There are a few counts of this clonotype. The chain carries TRBV11-3 and TRBJ2-3; D possibly corresponds to TRBD1 (5 bases). The CDR3 is made up of 15 amino acids. Per germline, CDR1 SGHNT and CDR2 YENEEA. V shed 3 bases and J shed 0 bases, with 10 bases lying between them. The CDR3 sequence is CASSLVGHSTDTQYF. As DNA, the CDR3 is TGTGCCAGCAGCTTGGTAGGACACAGCACAGATACGCAGTATTTT.

This clonotype was observed at least ten times. The chain employs TRBV4-2 and TRBJ2-1; 9 bases line up with TRBD1. The germline gives CDR1 LGHNA, CDR2 YNFKEQ. The length of the CDR3 is 19 residues. V lost 5 bases, J lost 2 bases, and 16 bases stayed unmatched. CDR3 in amino acids: CASSTTGTGKGSTYNEQFF. As DNA, the CDR3 is TGTGCCAGCAGCACTACCGGGACAGGGAAAGGAAGCACCTACAATGAGCAGTTCTTC.

The chain carries TRBV4-2 and TRBJ2-1, with D possibly being TRBD2 (5 bases). V was trimmed by 4 bases and J by 3 bases, leaving 7 bases between them. The V gene's germline CDR1 is LGHNA and CDR2 YNFKEQ. This CDR3 region has 13 residues. CDR3 nucleotide sequence: TGTGCCAGCAGCCCCCGGGACTACAATGAGCAGTTCTTC. This gives the protein CASSPRDYNEQFF.

Ten or more counts support this clonotype. The chain combines TRBV25-1 with TRBJ2-3; no definite D call. V lost 7 bases, J lost 0 bases, and 29 bases lay in between. Germline V CDR1 and CDR2: MGHDK, SYGVNS. The CDR3 contains 20 residues. The CDR3 region has the DNA TGTGCCAGCACTCCACCGGCCTCGAACATGCTCCTAATTAGCACAGATACGCAGTATTTT. This codes for CASTPPASNMLLISTDTQYF.

This clonotype was found a few times. The gene calls are TRBV20-1 and TRBJ1-1; TRBD1 agrees at 8 bases. CDR1 and CDR2 (germline): DFQATT, SNEGSKA (reference sequence). The CDR3 is made up of 14 amino acids. CDR3 loop: CSPFQTGVNTEAFF. The CDR3 nucleotides read TGCAGCCCGTTTCAGACAGGGGTGAACACTGAAGCTTTCTTT.

At least ten counts were recorded for this clonotype. The J gene is TRBJ2-1, the V gene TRBV7-2, with 14 bases identical to TRBD2. Germline CDR1 reads SGHTA; CDR2 reads FQGNSA. J lost 9 bases, V lost 6 bases, and 7 bases had no gene match. This CDR3 is 15 amino acids long. The CDR3 DNA reads as TGTGCCAGCAGTTTGACTAGCGGGAGGGCCGGTGAGCAGTTCTTC. It codes for CASSLTSGRAGEQFF.

This clonotype was seen repeatedly, ten times or more. V usage is TRBV12-3 or TRBV12-4 and J usage is TRBJ2-3, with 8 bases lining up with TRBD1. V lost 3 bases to trimming and J lost 5 bases; unmatched junction nucleotides: 4. The CDR3 consists of 14 residues. This CDR3 reads CASSFQGAGDTQYF. CDR3 nucleotide sequence: TGTGCCAGCAGTTTCCAGGGGGCGGGAGATACGCAGTATTTT.

This clonotype was counted a few times. J is TRBJ2-1 and V is TRBV30; a weak D match, TRBD2 (5 bases). This CDR3 contains 11 residues. V was cut by 4 bases and J by 8 bases, with 9 bases left in between. Germline V gene lookup returns CDR1 GTSNPN and CDR2 SVGIG (reference sequence). CDR3 sequence reads: CAWKLGYEQFF. The CDR3 DNA sequence: TGTGCCTGGAAACTAGGCTATGAGCAGTTCTTC.

J is TRBJ2-5 and V is TRBV18; the D is unclear. This CDR3 has 13 amino acids. Trimming removed 6 bases from V and 5 bases from J, with 13 bases in between. CDR1 is KGHSH and CDR2 is LQKENI in the germline V gene. The CDR3 sequence is CASSTDGRETQYF. CDR3 nucleotide sequence: TGTGCCAGCTCCACGGATGGAAGGGAGACCCAGTACTTC.

This clonotype was seen ten or more times. This chain links TRBV27 with TRBJ2-1; 11 bases are a match to TRBD1. The CDR3 sequence is 14 residues long. CDR1 is MNHEY, CDR2 SMNVEV, per germline (reference sequence). Germline trimming cut 3 bases from V and 7 bases from J; bases unmatched to any gene: 2. The CDR3 region has the DNA TGTGCCAGCAGTTTCCGGGACAGGGGGAATGAGCAGTTCTTC. Translating it yields CASSFRDRGNEQFF.

V gene TRBV2 combines with J gene TRBJ2-2; 11 nucleotides align to TRBD2. CDR1 is SNHLY and CDR2 is FYNNEI in the germline V gene. The CDR3 consists of 16 residues. Losses at the gene ends were 4 bases for V and 5 bases for J; bases not matched to a gene: 6. CDR3 protein: CASSATSGGGTGELFF. CDR3 in DNA: TGTGCCAGCAGTGCCACTAGCGGGGGAGGAACCGGGGAGCTGTTTTTT. The full variable domain, completed using reference TRBV2 and TRBJ2-2, is EPEVTQTPSHQVTQMGQEVILRCVPISNHLYFYWYRQILGQKVEFLVSFYNNEISEKSEIFDDQFSVERPDGSNFTLKIRSTKLEDSAMYFCASSATSGGGTGELFFGEGSRLTVL.

This clonotype has at least ten counts. The chain employs TRBV7-2 and TRBJ1-5; D is possibly TRBD1 (5 bases). Germline CDR1 SGHTA, CDR2 FQGNSA. This CDR3 is 15 amino acids long. The V end was cut by 2 bases, the J end by 7 bases, with 15 bases between. The CDR3 DNA reads as TGTGCCAGCAGCTTATGGGGCGCCCTAGGACAGCCCCAGCATTTT. Its protein product is CASSLWGALGQPQHF.

Ten or more counts support this clonotype. The CDR3 spells CATSRQYPGQGPPTDTQYF. The CDR3 DNA follows: TGTGCCACCAGCAGACAATATCCGGGGCAGGGGCCCCCCACAGATACGCAGTATTTT. The chain carries TRBV15 and TRBJ2-3; the D gene is possibly TRBD1 (6 bases). The V gene lost 2 bases and the J gene lost 2 bases, with 23 bases spanning the gap. The germline gives CDR1 LNHNV, CDR2 YYDKDF (reference sequence). CDR3 length: 19 residues.

Notes on this clonotype: One end of the junction does not line up with germline, which may come from a read error. The chain combines TRBV5-1 with TRBJ2-3; 12 bases align to TRBD2. Germline V gene lookup returns CDR1 SGHRS and CDR2 YFSETQ. The CDR3 runs to 17 residues. The CDR3 loop is CASRSLAGGSGADSQYF. DNA of the CDR3: TGCGCCAGCAGGAGCCTAGCGGGAGGGTCGGGCGCAGATTCGCAGTATTTT.

This clonotype was observed at least ten times. The rearrangement uses TRBV27 and TRBJ2-1; TRBD2 matches 11 bases. Per germline, CDR1 MNHEY and CDR2 SMNVEV (reference sequence). The CDR3 is 15 amino acids. The V gene end was trimmed by 5 bases and the J gene end by 4 bases; junction bases not matched to a gene: 4. CDR3 sequence (DNA): TGTGCCAGCAGTCTGGGGACTAGCGGATACAATGAGCAGTTCTTC. This encodes CASSLGTSGYNEQFF.

This clonotype was detected a few times. This chain connects TRBV30 to TRBJ2-2; D perhaps matches TRBD2 (5 bases). The V end lost 0 bases, the J end lost 5 bases, and 10 bases lay between the germline ends. CDR3 length: 14 residues. CDR1 GTSNPN and CDR2 SVGIG come from the germline V gene (reference sequence). CDR3 region: CAWSVLWETGELFF. Here the CDR3 DNA reads TGTGCCTGGAGTGTACTATGGGAGACCGGGGAGCTGTTTTTT.

This clonotype appeared once. The gene calls are TRBV12-3 or TRBV12-4 and TRBJ1-5; 7 bases are a match to TRBD1. The length of the CDR3 is 13 residues. V lost 7 bases, J lost 1 base, and 1 base stayed unmatched. Here the CDR3 reads CASNRGSNQPQHF. The CDR3 DNA is TGTGCCAGCAACAGGGGAAGCAATCAGCCCCAGCATTTT.

The table lists this clonotype with many counts. The genes are TRBV7-2 and TRBJ2-1, with 14 bases fitting TRBD2. Per the germline V gene, CDR1 is SGHTA and CDR2 is FQGNSA. V lost 0 bases and J lost 3; bases outside the gene matches: 4. This CDR3 spans 18 amino acids. As DNA, the CDR3 is TGTGCCAGCAGCTTAGCTGCCGGACTAGCGGGAGGCTACAATGAGCAGTTCTTC. Translating gives CASSLAAGLAGGYNEQFF.

This clonotype showed up just a few times. V is TRBV2 and J is TRBJ2-7; D is perhaps TRBD1 or TRBD2 (7 bases each). The CDR3 spans 14 residues. Trimming took off 1 base at V and 5 bases at J, with 12 bases between the two ends. CDR1 and CDR2 from the germline V gene are SNHLY and FYNNEI. Written as DNA, the CDR3 is TGTGCCAGCAGTGAAGGTCAGGGGGGGGACGAGCAGTACTTC. It specifies CASSEGQGGDEQYF.

This clonotype has ten or more counts. V is TRBV10-3 and J is TRBJ2-7, with 10 bases identical to TRBD1. Losses at the gene ends were 6 bases for V and 7 bases for J; bases not matched to a gene: 15. This CDR3 region has 16 residues. In germline, CDR1 is ENHRY, CDR2 SYGVKD. The CDR3 nucleotides read TGTGCCATCAGCGATACCGGGACAGGGGCAGCCTTGGAGCAGTACTTC. Translated, it gives CAISDTGTGAALEQYF.

This clonotype was recorded many times. V gene TRBV7-9 combines with J gene TRBJ1-1; no clear D. CDR1 is SEHNR, CDR2 FQNEAQ, per germline (reference sequence). The CDR3 is 14 amino acids. The ends were cut back, 4 bases at V and 7 bases at J, with 16 bases in the middle. CDR3 in DNA: TGTGCCAGCAGCTCTGGTGGGAACAAAGGTGAAGCTTTCTTT. Its protein is CASSSGGNKGEAFF.

This clonotype has ten or more counts. The genes are TRBV15 and TRBJ1-4; possible D gene TRBD1, 5 bases. The length of the CDR3 is 14 residues. The V end lost 5 bases, the J end lost 5 bases, and 12 bases lay between the germline ends. CDR1 is LNHNV and CDR2 is YYDKDF in the germline V gene (reference sequence). The CDR3 DNA is TGTGCCACCAGCGGTAGTACAGGAAATGAAAAACTGTTTTTT. Protein sequence: CATSGSTGNEKLFF.

This clonotype was seen repeatedly, ten times or more. CDR3 nucleotides: TGTGCCAGCTTGAGCGGGGAGGGAGATACGCAGTATTTT. It is translated as CASLSGEGDTQYF. The V call is TRBV12-3 or TRBV12-4, the J call TRBJ2-3, with 7 bases lining up with TRBD2. CDR3 length: 13 amino acids. J lost 5 bases, V lost 8 bases, and 7 bases had no gene match.

V is TRBV27 and J is TRBJ2-3; possible D gene TRBD2, 5 bases. Trimming took 7 bases from V and 3 from J, leaving 11 bases between them. This CDR3 has 13 amino acids. From germline, CDR1 is MNHEY and CDR2 SMNVEV (reference sequence). DNA of the CDR3: TGTGCCAGCAAGCCCAGGAGGACAGATACGCAGTATTTT. It specifies CASKPRRTDTQYF.